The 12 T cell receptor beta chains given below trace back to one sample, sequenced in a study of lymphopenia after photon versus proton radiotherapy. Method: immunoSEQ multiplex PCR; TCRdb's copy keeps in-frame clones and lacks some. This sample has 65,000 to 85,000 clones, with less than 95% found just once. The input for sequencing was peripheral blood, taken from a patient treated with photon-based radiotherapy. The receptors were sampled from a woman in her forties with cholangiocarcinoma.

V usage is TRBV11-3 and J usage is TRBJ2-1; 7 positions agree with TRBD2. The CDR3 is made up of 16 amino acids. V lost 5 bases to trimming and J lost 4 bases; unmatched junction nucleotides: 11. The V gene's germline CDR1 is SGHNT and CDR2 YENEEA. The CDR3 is CASSPFRGESYNEQFF. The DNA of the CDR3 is TGTGCCAGCAGCCCCTTCCGGGGGGAATCATACAATGAGCAGTTCTTC.

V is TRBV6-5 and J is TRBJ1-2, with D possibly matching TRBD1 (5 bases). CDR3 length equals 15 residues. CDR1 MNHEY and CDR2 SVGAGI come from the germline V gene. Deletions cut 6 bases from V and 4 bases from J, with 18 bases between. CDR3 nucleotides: TGTGCCAGCAGACCCAGAATTGACAGCATCTATGGCTACACCTTC. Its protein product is CASRPRIDSIYGYTF.

CDR3 residues: CASITGGWSGQPQHF. CDR3 DNA: TGTGCCAGCATTACCGGGGGCTGGTCTGGTCAGCCCCAGCATTTT. This rearrangement joins TRBV28 to TRBJ1-5; D is perhaps TRBD1 (6 bases). This CDR3 is built from 15 residues. Germline assignment: CDR1 MDHEN and CDR2 SYDVKM. Trimming removed 7 bases at V and 6 bases at J, with 19 bases between.

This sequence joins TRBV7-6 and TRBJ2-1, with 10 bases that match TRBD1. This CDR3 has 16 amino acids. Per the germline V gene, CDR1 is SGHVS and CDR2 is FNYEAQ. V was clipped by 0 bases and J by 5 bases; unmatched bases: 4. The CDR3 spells CASSLARGQGHNEQFF. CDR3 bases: TGTGCCAGCAGCTTAGCCCGGGGACAGGGGCACAATGAGCAGTTCTTC.

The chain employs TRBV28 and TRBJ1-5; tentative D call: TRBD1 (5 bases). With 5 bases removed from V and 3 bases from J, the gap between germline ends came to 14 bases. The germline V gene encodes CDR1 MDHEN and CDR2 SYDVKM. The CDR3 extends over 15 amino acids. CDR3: CASSPSGTNNQPQHF. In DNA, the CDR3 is TGTGCCAGCAGTCCCTCCGGGACCAACAATCAGCCCCAGCATTTT.

CDR3 DNA sequence: TGTGCCAGTAAGCCGGAATCTGCGGGAGGAAACACCATATATTTT. It is translated as CASKPESAGGNTIYF. The chain is built from TRBV19 and TRBJ1-3; the D is unclear. Germline values: CDR1 LNHDA, CDR2 SQIVND (reference sequence). CDR3 length equals 15 residues. V lost 7 bases to trimming and J lost 4 bases, with 17 bases between them.

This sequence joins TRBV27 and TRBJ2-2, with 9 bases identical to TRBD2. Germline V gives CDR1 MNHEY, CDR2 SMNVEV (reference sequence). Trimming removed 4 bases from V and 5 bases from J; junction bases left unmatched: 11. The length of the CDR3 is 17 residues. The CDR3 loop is CASSSPEREVGTGELFF. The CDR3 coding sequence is TGTGCCAGCAGTTCACCGGAGCGGGAGGTGGGGACCGGGGAGCTGTTTTTT.

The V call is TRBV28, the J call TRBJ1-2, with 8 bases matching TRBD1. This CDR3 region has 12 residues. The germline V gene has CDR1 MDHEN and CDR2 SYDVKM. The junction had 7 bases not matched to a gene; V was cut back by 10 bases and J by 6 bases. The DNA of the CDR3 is TGTGCCACCAGGGGGCGCACGGATGGCTACACCTTC. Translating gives CATRGRTDGYTF.

The CDR3 nucleotides read TGTGCCAGTAGTCCCGGTGGCACCCCCGATAACTATGGCTACACCTTC. Translation gives CASSPGGTPDNYGYTF. The rearrangement uses TRBV19 and TRBJ1-2; D is undetermined. Germline V lookup: CDR1 LNHDA, CDR2 SQIVND (reference sequence). Trimming removed 5 bases from V and 1 base from J, with 17 bases in between. The CDR3 totals 16 residues.

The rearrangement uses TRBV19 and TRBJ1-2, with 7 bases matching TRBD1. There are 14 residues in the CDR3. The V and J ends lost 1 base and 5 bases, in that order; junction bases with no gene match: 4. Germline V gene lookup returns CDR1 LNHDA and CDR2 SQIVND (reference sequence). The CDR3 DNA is TGTGCCAGTAGTATAGGAGGACAGGCGTATGGCTACACCTTC. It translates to CASSIGGQAYGYTF.

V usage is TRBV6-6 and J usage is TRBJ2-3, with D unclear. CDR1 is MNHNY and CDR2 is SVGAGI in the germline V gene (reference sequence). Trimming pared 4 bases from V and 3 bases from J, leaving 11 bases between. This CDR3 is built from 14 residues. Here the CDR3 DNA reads TGTGCCAGCAGTTTCACCGGCTTGACAGATACGCAGTATTTT. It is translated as CASSFTGLTDTQYF.

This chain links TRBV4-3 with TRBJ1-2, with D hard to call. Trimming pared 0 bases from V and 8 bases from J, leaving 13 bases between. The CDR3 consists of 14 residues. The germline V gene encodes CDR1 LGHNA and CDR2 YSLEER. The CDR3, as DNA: TGCGCCAGCAGCCAAGATCGAGACCTTGACGGCTACACCTTC. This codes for CASSQDRDLDGYTF.